The rows below give T cell receptor beta chains drawn from one sample of a study of early T cells in non-severe SARS-CoV-2 infection. TCRdb reanalysed the 5' RACE reads using MiXCR and keeps one entry per CDR3 protein. This sample has 80,000 or so distinct CDR3 sequences, with around 11% found just once. The specimen comprised whole blood, sampled at baseline. These receptors were collected from an adult who was a healthcare worker with PCR-confirmed SARS-CoV-2 infection or an uninfected control (not recorded which). Both conserved end residues are part of each CDR3. The order of the fields is J gene, D gene, clone size, V gene, CDR3 protein. A D gene is named only where the DNA matches it firmly. Not every row has a clone size; where given, it reads once, few, many or a size class.

J: TRBJ2-3; D: .; size: many; V: TRBV20-1; CDR3: CSAGGQSDTQYF
J: TRBJ1-2; D: .; size: few; V: TRBV3-1; CDR3: CASSQDSDYGYTF
J: TRBJ1-6; D: .; size: .; V: TRBV28; CDR3: CASSFGGGYSPLHF
J: TRBJ2-7; D: TRBD1; size: .; V: TRBV20-1; CDR3: CSARVGINRDRFYF
J: TRBJ2-7; D: .; size: .; V: TRBV6-1; CDR3: CASGRDLTYEQYF
J: TRBJ2-1; D: .; size: .; V: TRBV6-2/TRBV6-3; CDR3: CASSYEMGGYNEQFF
J: TRBJ2-3; D: .; size: .; V: TRBV7-3; CDR3: CASSSAPGADTQYF
J: TRBJ2-4; D: .; size: many; V: TRBV30; CDR3: CAWSVRGGVNIQYF
J: TRBJ2-5; D: TRBD2; size: many; V: TRBV7-2; CDR3: CASSLGLAGGLETQYF
J: TRBJ1-1; D: .; size: many; V: TRBV2; CDR3: CASIELNTEAFF
J: TRBJ1-5; D: .; size: many; V: TRBV12-3/TRBV12-4; CDR3: CASSFGGGSNQPQHF
J: TRBJ1-1; D: .; size: few; V: TRBV10-3; CDR3: CAISAGLGTEAFF
J: TRBJ2-1; D: TRBD1; size: .; V: TRBV18; CDR3: CASSPRTGDNEQFF
J: TRBJ1-1; D: .; size: few; V: TRBV5-6; CDR3: CASSPDVGGWAEAFF
J: TRBJ1-5; D: TRBD1; size: many; V: TRBV5-1; CDR3: CASSIGTDNQPQHF